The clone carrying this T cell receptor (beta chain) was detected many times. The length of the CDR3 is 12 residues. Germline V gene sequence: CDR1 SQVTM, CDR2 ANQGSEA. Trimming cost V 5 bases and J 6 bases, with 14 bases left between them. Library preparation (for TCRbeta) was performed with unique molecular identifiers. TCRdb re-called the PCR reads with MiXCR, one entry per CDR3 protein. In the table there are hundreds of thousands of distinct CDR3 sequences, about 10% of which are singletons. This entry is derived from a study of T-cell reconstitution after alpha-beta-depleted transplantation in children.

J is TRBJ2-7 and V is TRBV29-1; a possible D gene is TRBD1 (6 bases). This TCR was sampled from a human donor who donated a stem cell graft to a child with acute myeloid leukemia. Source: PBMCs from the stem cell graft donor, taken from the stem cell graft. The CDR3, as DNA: TGCAGCGTTAAAATACAGGGTGGCGAGCAGTACTTC. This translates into CSVKIQGGEQYF.